The clone carrying this TCR beta chain was detected once. Germline V gives CDR1 WNHNN, CDR2 SYGVQD (reference sequence). The CDR3 is 15 amino acids. Trimming cost V 0 bases and J 2 bases; bases outside gene matches: 1. The sample comes from a study of blood T cell repertoires in COVID-19. The study drew participants aged about 18 to 89 years from some 23 US areas. Cohort placement rested on clinical history that participants reported themselves. In the authors' methods: It was from reference gene primer amplification that nucleated cell counts were estimated. Method: immunoSEQ multiplex PCR; TCRdb's copy keeps in-frame clones and lacks some. V and J calls plus clone size are reproduced from that table; the DNA served to infer D and trimming. The sample includes 140,000 to 150,000 clones, around 87% of them seen just once.

The receptor was isolated from a man aged 55-75 years who had recovered from COVID-19. The V call is TRBV10-1, the J call TRBJ2-5; 9 bases line up with TRBD2. Sequencing was done on a sample of PBMCs or T cells enriched from blood (not recorded which). The CDR3 region has the DNA TGCGCCAGCAGTGAGTCAGGACTAGCGCAAGAGACCCAGTACTTC. The encoded protein is CASSESGLAQETQYF.